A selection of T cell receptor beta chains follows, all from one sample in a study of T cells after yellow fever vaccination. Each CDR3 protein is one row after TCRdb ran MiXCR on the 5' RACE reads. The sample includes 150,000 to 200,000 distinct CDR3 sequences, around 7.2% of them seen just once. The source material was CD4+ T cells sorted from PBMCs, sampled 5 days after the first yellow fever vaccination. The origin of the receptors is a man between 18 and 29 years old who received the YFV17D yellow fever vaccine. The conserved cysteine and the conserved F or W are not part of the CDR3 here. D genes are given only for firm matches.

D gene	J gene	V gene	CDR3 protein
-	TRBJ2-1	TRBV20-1	SALRGAISYNEQF
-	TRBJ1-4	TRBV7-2	ASSLASPGGGEKLF
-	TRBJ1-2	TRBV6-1	ASSQGRRYGYT
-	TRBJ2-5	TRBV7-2	ASSLEPAKETQY
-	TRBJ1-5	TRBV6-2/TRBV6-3	ASTYGRGTAGQPQH
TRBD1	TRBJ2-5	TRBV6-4	ASSPGQGETQY
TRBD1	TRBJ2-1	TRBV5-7	ASSSDRDNEQF
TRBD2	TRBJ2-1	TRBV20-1	SAPAGGWGNEQF
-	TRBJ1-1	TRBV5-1	ASRSRRDTEAF
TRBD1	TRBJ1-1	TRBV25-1	ASREQGASTEAF
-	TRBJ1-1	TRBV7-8	ASSLDRNRAF
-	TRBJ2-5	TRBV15	ATSRDTRKETQY
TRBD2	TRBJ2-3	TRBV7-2	ASSLTGGSPDTQY
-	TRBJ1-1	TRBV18	ASSPPPGLNTEAF
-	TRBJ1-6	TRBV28	ASSFPGYSPLH
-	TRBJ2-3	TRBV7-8	ASSFVTDTQY
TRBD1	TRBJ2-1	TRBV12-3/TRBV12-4	ASSWRGQGYNEQF
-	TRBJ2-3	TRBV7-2	ASSFYTDTQY
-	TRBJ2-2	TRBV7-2	ASSLGGSTGELF
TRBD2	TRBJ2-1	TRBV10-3	AIRPGLGPNEQF
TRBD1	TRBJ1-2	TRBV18	ASSPTGGDYGYT
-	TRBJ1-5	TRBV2	ASTFSENQPQH
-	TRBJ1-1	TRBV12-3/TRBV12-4	ASSFSGGYYTEAF
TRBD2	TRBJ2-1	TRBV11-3	ASSRAGGHSYNEQF
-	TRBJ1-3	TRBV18	ASVTAFGNTIY
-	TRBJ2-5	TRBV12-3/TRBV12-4	ASIPPGSGTQY
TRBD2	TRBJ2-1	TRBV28	ASSYSGGHNEQF
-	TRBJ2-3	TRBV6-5	ASSSPARTDTQY
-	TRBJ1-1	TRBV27	ASSAVTGTLNTEAF
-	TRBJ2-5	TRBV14	ASSRGLQETQY
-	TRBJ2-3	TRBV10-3	AISTAQGFTDTQY
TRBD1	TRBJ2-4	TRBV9	ASSVQPGTENIQY
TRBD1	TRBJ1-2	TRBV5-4	ASSRTGANYGYT
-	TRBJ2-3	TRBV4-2	ASSQDLGAGTDTQY
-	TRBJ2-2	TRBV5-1	ASSSGGELF
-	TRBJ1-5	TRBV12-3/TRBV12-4	ASSTEGSNQPQH
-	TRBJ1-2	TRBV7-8	ASSSQSRYGYT